This TCR beta chain was observed in a study of T cell repertoires in cytomegalovirus infection. Study information: Both CMV infection and a matching HLA type were indicated by public TCR beta signatures.

A remark on this clonotype: Antigen unknown.

One entry per CDR3 protein, called by TCRdb with MiXCR from the reads. Among about 360,000 distinct CDR3 sequences, about 34% were seen once, and the ten largest hold roughly 14%. Study results and caveats: The study found HLA-C-restricted CMV-specific TCR beta clonotypes dominating the ex vivo response.

Trimming cost V 6 bases and J 7 bases; bases outside gene matches: 11. The germline V gene has CDR1 SGHTA and CDR2 FQGNSA. The CDR3 extends over 15 amino acids. The TCR originated in a human donor in good health (CMV status not recorded). Some clones in this sample may be carry-over from other donors' samples. The chain has TRBV7-2 and TRBJ2-2; the match to TRBD1 covers 7 bases. This specimen was cultured PBMCs, taken from culture after CMV antigen stimulation. CDR3 region: CASSATGAWGGELFF. CDR3 in DNA: TGTGCCAGCAGTGCTACAGGGGCATGGGGCGGGGAGCTGTTTTTT.